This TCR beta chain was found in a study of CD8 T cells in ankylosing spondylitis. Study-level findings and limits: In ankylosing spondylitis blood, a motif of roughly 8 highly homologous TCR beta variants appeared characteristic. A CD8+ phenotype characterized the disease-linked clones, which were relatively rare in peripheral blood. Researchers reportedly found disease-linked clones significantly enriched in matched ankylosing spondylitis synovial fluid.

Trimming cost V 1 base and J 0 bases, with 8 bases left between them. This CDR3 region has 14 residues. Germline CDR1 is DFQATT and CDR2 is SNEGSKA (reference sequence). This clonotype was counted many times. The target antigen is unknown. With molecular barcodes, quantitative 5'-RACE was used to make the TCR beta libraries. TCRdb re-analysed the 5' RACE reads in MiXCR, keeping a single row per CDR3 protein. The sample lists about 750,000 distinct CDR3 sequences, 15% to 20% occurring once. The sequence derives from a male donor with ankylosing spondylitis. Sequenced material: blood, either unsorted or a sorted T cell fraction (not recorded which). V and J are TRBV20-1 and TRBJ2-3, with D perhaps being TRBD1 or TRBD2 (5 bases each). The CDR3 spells CSARVGDSTDTQYF. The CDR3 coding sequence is TGCAGTGCTAGAGTTGGGGACAGCACAGATACGCAGTATTTT.